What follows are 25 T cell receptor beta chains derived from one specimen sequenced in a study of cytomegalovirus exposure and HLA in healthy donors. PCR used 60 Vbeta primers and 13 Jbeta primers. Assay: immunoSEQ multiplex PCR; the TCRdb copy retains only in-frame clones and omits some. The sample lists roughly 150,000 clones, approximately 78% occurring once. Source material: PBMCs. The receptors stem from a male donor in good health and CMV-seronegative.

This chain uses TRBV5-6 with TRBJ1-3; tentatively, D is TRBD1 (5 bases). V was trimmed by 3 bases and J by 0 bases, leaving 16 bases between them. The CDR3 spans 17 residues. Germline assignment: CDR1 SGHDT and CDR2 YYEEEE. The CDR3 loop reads CASSWRTLAGSGNTIYF. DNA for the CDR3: TGTGCCAGCAGCTGGCGGACACTCGCAGGCTCTGGAAACACCATATATTTT.

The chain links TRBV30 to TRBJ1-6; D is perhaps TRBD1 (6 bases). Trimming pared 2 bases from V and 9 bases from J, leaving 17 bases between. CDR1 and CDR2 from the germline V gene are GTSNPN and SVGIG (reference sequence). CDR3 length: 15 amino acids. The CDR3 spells CAWSPPDSRGSPLHF. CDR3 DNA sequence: TGTGCCTGGAGTCCCCCAGACAGCAGGGGTTCACCCCTCCACTTT.

The CDR3 region is CATLPRGREPGGGVGAFF. CDR3 bases: TGTGCCACCCTTCCAAGGGGAAGGGAACCGGGGGGGGGAGTGGGGGCTTTCTTT. The chain uses TRBV19 and TRBJ1-1; D is perhaps TRBD1 (5 bases). The CDR3 is made up of 18 amino acids. The V end was cut by 10 bases, the J end by 11 bases, with 38 bases between. The germline V gene has CDR1 LNHDA and CDR2 SQIVND (reference sequence).

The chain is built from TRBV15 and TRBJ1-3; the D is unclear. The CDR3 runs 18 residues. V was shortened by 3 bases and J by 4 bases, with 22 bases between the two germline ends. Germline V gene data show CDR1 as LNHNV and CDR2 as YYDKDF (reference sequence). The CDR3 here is CATSRESITEIWGNTIYF. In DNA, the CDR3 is TGTGCCACCAGCAGGGAATCCATCACAGAAATCTGGGGAAACACCATATATTTT.

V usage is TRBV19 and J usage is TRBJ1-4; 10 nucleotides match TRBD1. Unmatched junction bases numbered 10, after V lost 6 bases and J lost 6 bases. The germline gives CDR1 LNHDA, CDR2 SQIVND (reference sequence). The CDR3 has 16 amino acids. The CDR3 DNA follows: TGTGCCAGTAGGCTACTGACAGGGGGCGGTCATGAAAAACTGTTTTTT. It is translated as CASRLLTGGGHEKLFF.

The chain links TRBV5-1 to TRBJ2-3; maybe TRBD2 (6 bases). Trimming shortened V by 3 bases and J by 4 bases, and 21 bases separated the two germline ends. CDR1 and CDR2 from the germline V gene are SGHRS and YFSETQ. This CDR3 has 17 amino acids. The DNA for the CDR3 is TGCGCCAGCAGCTCACACTTCCGGGACTGGGGATCAGATACGCAGTATTTT. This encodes CASSSHFRDWGSDTQYF.

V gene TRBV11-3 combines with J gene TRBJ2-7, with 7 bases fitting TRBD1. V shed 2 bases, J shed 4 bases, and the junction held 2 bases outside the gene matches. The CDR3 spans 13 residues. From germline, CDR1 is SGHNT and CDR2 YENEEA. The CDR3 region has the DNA TGTGCCAGCAGCTTACGACAGGGTTACGAGCAGTACTTC. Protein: CASSLRQGYEQYF.

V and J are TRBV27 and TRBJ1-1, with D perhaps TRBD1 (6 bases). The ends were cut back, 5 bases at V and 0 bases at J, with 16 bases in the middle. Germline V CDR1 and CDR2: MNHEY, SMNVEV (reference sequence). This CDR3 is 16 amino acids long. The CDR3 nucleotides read TGTGCCAGCAGTACCTCGGGGGGGGCGGTGAACACTGAAGCTTTCTTT. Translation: CASSTSGGAVNTEAFF.

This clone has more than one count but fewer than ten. This CDR3 reads CASSSLTSNTEAFF. As DNA, the CDR3 is TGTGCCAGCAGTTCCCTGACAAGTAACACTGAAGCTTTCTTT. The genes are TRBV27 and TRBJ1-1; D is uncertain. Germline CDR1 and CDR2: MNHEY and SMNVEV (reference sequence). The CDR3 is 14 residues long. The V and J ends lost 4 bases and 2 bases respectively, with 11 bases between them.

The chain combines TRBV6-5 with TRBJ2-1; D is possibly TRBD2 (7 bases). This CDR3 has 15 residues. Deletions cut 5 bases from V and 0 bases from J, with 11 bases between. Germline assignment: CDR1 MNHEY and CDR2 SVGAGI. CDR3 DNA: TGTGCCAGCAGTCTAGGGGGGGCCTCCTACAATGAGCAGTTCTTC. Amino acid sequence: CASSLGGASYNEQFF.

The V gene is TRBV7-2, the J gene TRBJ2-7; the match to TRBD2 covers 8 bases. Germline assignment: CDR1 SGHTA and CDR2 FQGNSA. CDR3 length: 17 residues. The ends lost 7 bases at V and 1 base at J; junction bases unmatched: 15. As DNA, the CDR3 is TGTGCCAGCAATTCAAAGGGGGGCCTAGCGGGTTCCTACGAGCAGTACTTC. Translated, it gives CASNSKGGLAGSYEQYF. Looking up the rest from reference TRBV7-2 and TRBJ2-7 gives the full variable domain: GAGVSQSPSNKVTEKGKDVELRCDPISGHTALYWYRQSLGQGLEFLIYFQGNSAPDKSGLPSDRFSAERTGGSVSTLTIQRTQQEDSAVYLCASNSKGGLAGSYEQYFGPGTRLTVT.

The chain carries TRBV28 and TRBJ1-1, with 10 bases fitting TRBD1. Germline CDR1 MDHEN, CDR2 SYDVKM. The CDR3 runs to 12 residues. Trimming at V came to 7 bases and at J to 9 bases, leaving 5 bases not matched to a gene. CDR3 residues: CASTLDRGKAFF. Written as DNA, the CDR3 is TGTGCCAGCACCCTGGACAGGGGGAAAGCTTTCTTT.

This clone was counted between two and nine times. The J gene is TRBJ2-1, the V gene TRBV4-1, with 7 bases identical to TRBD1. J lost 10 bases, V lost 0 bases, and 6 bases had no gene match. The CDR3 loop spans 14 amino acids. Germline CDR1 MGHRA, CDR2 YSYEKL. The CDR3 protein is CASSQEDRSHEQFF. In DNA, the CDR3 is TGCGCCAGCAGCCAAGAGGACAGGTCCCACGAGCAGTTCTTC.

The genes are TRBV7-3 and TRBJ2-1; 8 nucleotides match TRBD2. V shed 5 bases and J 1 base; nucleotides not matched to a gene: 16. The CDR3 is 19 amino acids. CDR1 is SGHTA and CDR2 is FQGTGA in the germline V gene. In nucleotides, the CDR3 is TGTGCCAGCAGCCCAGCGGCCGGGAGGGCCCTGGGTTCCTACAATGAGCAGTTCTTC. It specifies CASSPAAGRALGSYNEQFF.

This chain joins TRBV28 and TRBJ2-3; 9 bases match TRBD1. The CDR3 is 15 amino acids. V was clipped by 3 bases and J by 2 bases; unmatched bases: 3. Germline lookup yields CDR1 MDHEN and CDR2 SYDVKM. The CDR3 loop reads CASSLGQGFTDTQYF. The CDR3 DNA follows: TGTGCCAGCAGTTTGGGACAGGGATTCACAGATACGCAGTATTTT. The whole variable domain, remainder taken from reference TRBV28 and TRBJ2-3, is DVKVTQSSRYLVKRTGEKVFLECVQDMDHENMFWYRQDPGLGLRLIYFSYDVKMKEKGDIPEGYSVSREKKERFSLILESASTNQTSMYLCASSLGQGFTDTQYFGPGTRLTVL.

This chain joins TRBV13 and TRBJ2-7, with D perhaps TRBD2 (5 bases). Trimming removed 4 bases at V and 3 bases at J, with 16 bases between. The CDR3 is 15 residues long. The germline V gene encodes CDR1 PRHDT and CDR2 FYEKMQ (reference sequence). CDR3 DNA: TGTGCCAGCAGCTCCACGCGGACGGGATTCTACGAGCAGTACTTC. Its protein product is CASSSTRTGFYEQYF.

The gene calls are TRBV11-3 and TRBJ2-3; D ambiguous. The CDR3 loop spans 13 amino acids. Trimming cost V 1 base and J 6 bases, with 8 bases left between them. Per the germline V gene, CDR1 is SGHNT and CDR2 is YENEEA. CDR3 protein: CASSLGQVDTQYF. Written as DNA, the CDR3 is TGTGCCAGCAGCTTAGGGCAGGTGGATACGCAGTATTTT. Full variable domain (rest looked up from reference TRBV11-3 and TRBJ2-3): EAGVVQSPRYKIIEKKQPVAFWCNPISGHNTLYWYLQNLGQGPELLIRYENEEAVDDSQLPKDRFSAERLKGVDSTLKIQPAELGDSAVYLCASSLGQVDTQYFGPGTRLTVL.

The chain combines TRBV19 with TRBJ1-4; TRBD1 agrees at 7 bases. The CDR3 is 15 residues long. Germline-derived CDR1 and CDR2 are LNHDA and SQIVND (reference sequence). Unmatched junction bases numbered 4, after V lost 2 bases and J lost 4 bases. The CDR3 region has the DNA TGTGCCAGTAGTATAAGGAGACAGGGTAATGAAAAACTGTTTTTT. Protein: CASSIRRQGNEKLFF.

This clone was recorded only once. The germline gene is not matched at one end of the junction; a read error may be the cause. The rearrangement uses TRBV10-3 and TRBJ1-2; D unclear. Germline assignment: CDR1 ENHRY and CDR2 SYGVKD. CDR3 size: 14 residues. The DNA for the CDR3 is TGTGCCATCAGTGAGTCAAGCCTGGGCTATAGCTACACCTTC. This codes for CAISESSLGYSYTF.

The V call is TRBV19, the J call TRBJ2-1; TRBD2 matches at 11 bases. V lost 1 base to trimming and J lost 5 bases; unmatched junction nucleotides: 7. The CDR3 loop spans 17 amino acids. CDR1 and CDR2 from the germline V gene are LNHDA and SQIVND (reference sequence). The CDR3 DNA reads TGTGCCAGTAGTATAGCGGGCCTGACTAGCGGGAACAATGAGCAGTTCTTC. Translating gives CASSIAGLTSGNNEQFF.

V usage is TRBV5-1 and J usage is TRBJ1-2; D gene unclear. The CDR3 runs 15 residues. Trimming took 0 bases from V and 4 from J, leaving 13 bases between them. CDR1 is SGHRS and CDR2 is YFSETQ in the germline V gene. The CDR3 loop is CASSLAAEGAYGYTF. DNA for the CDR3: TGCGCCAGCAGCTTGGCGGCAGAGGGAGCCTATGGCTACACCTTC.

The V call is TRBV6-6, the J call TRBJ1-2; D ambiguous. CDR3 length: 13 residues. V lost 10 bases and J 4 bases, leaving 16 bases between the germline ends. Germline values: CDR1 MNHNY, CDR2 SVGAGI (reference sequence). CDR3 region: CATEVAASYGYTF. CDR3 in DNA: TGTGCCACCGAAGTAGCGGCAAGCTATGGCTACACCTTC.

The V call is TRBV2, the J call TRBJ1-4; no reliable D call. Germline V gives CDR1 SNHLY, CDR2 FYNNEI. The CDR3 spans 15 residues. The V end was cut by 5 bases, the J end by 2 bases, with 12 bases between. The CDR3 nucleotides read TGTGCCAGCAGTAGAGAGGGCCCGACTAATGAAAAACTGTTTTTT. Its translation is CASSREGPTNEKLFF.

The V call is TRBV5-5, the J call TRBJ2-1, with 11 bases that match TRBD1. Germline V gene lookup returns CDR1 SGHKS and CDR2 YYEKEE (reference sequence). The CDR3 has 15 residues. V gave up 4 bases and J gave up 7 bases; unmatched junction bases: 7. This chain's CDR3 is CASSPRTGGGNEQFF. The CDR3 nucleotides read TGTGCCAGCAGCCCACGGACAGGGGGCGGGAATGAGCAGTTCTTC.

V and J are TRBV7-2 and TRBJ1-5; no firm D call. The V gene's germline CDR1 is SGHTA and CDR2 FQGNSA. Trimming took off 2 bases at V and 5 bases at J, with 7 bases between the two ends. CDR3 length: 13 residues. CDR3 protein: CASSLSNDQPQHF. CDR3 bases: TGTGCCAGCAGCTTATCTAACGATCAGCCCCAGCATTTT.